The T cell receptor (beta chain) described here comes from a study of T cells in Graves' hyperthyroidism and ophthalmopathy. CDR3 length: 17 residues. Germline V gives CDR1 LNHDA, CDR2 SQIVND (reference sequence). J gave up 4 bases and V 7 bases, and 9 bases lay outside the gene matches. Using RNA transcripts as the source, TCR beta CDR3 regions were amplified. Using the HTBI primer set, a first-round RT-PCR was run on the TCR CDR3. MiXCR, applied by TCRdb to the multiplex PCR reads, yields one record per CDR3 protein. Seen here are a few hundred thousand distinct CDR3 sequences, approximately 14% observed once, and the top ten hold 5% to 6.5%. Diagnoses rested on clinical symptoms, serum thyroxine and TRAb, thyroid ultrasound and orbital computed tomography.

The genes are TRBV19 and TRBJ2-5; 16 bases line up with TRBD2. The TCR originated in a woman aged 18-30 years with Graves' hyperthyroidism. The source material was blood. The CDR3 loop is CASTYSGLAGGRETQYF. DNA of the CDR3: TGTGCCAGTACCTATTCGGGACTAGCGGGAGGGCGAGAGACCCAGTACTTC.